Listed below are T cell receptor beta chains from one sample, sequenced in a study of shared clonotypes between healthy human individuals. The assay was immunoSEQ multiplex PCR, and TCRdb's table has in-frame clones only and misses some. The table shows about 2.2 million clones, with just over 90% occurring only once. What was sequenced was naive CD8+ T cells from PBMCs. Receptors originate from a young man in good health. Some clones in this sample may be carry-over from other donors' samples. Both conserved end residues are part of each CDR3. The D gene is left open where the match is weak. Not all rows give a size; the values are once, few, many and, for expanded clones, a class.

v_call	clone_size	cdr3_length	d_call	j_call	cdr3_nt	cdr3_aa
TRBV28	NA	16	TRBD1	TRBJ2-3	TGTGCCAGCAGCTATGGACAGGGGACCTACACAGATACGCAGTATTTT	CASSYGQGTYTDTQYF
TRBV9	NA	13	NA	TRBJ2-3	TGTGCCAGCGGTGCGGCGAGCACAGATACGCAGTATTTT	CASGAASTDTQYF
TRBV4-2	NA	17	TRBD1	TRBJ1-5	TGTGCCAGCAGCCCATCGACAGGGGGGGTTGGCAATCAGCCCCAGCATTTT	CASSPSTGGVGNQPQHF
TRBV29-1	NA	15	TRBD2	TRBJ2-7	TGCAGCGCCGCTGGGAGAGCGGGAGGGGGATACGAGCAGTACTTC	CSAAGRAGGGYEQYF
TRBV9	NA	15	NA	TRBJ2-3	TGTGCCAGCAGCGTCCGGAGCGATCGCGTGGATACGCAGTATTTT	CASSVRSDRVDTQYF
TRBV11-2	NA	15	TRBD2	TRBJ2-7	TGTGCCAGCAGCTCGGGGGTAGCGGGAGGTTACGAGCAGTACTTC	CASSSGVAGGYEQYF
TRBV5-5	NA	14	NA	TRBJ2-7	TGTGCCAGCAGCTTAACGGGACGGTCCTACGAGCAGTACTTC	CASSLTGRSYEQYF
TRBV11-2	NA	17	TRBD1	TRBJ2-2	TGTGCCAGCAGCTACTGGGACAGGGGGCCGAACACCGGGGAGCTGTTTTTT	CASSYWDRGPNTGELFF
TRBV28	once	15	TRBD1	TRBJ2-7	TGTGCCAGCAGTCCTAACAGGGGGCGGTTATTCGAGCAGTACTTC	CASSPNRGRLFEQYF
TRBV5-6	NA	12	NA	TRBJ1-1	TGTGCCAGCAGCTTCTCTGGGACTGAAGCTTTCTTT	CASSFSGTEAFF
TRBV29-1	once	17	TRBD2	TRBJ2-7	TGCAGCGTCCCCAGATCGATAGAGCGGGGGGGAACCTACGAGCAGTACTTC	CSVPRSIERGGTYEQYF
TRBV28	NA	14	NA	TRBJ1-3	TGTGCCACCGTACGGATCCCCTCTGGAAACACCATATATTTT	CATVRIPSGNTIYF
TRBV2	NA	12	NA	TRBJ1-1	TGTGCCAGCAGTCAGGGTTTAACTGAAGCTTTCTTT	CASSQGLTEAFF
TRBV7-6	NA	17	TRBD1	TRBJ1-1	TGTGCCAGCACCCCCGGCCTTGGACAGGGAGATAAGACTGAAGCTTTCTTT	CASTPGLGQGDKTEAFF